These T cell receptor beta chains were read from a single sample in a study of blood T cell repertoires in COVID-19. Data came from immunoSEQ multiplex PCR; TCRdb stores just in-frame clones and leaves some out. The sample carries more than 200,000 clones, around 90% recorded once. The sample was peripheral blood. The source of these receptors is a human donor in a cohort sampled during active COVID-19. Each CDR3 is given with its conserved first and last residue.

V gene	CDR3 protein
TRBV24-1	CATSDSGLPMYNEQFF
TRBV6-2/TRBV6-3	CASSPGQGKNIQYF
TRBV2	CASSEGGQGGYTF
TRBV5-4	CASSWTGGTYEQYF
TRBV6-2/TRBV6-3	CASSPPGLAGPSDTQYF
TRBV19	CASSTRTGGYETQYF
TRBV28	CASSLGRDNQPQHF
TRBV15	CATSRDSDEQFF
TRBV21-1	CASSARIAGSSYNEQFF
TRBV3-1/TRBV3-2	CASSQGAGVSTDTQYF
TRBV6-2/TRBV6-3	CASSYGVGDEQFF
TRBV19	CASDWGHGTEAFF
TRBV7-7	CASSPGTGVGETQYF
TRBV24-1	CATSDLGANGYTF
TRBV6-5	CASSPGGLEGDTQYF
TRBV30	CAWSADPRTGGQYF
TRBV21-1	CASSKGLPTYEQYF
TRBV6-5	CASSSPTANTEAFF
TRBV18	CASSPISTGETDTQYF
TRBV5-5	CASRRVGGSYNEQFF
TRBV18	CASSPLQADTQYF
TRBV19	CASSMKQGARSDTQYF
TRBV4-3	CASSQARGDWRSYEQYF